This T cell receptor beta chain was captured in a study of blood T cell repertoires in COVID-19. Across the study: COVID-19 samples collected from the United States, Italy and Spain covered acute and convalescent phases. In each case, the material was cDNA or gDNA derived from T cells, B-cell-depleted T cells, or PBMCs.

Per the original methods: Estimation of nucleated cell counts was performed using reference gene primer amplification. TCRdb keeps only in-frame clones here, not all; method: immunoSEQ multiplex PCR. The DNA gave D and trimming, while V, J and clone size come from that table. In the table there are 200,000 or so clones, less than 90% of which are singletons. The CDR3 consists of 15 residues. V lost 0 bases and J lost 4, with 13 bases in between. Germline loops: CDR1 SGHVS, CDR2 FQNEAQ. The sequence was obtained from a man aged 65 to 85 with active or convalescent COVID-19. V is TRBV7-8 and J is TRBJ2-7; D not certain. Material for sequencing was peripheral blood. Here the CDR3 reads CASSLATGLTYEQYF. CDR3 coding DNA: TGTGCCAGCAGCTTAGCGACGGGTCTAACTTACGAGCAGTACTTC. Full variable domain (rest looked up from reference TRBV7-8 and TRBJ2-7): GAGVSQSPRYKVAKRGQDVALRCDPISGHVSLFWYQQALGQGPEFLTYFQNEAQLDKSGLPSDRFFAERPEGSVSTLKIQRTQQEDSAVYLCASSLATGLTYEQYFGPGTRLTVT.